A single sample gave rise to the 16 T cell receptor beta chains below, sequenced in a study of cytomegalovirus exposure and HLA in healthy donors (dated by TCRdb to 2016 to 2017). The library was obtained by the immunoSEQ multiplex PCR assay. For the multiplex PCR, a mixture combining 60 forward primers for TCR Vbeta segments and 13 reverse primers for TCR Jbeta segments was used. Sourced from immuneACCESS, this table was stored by TCRdb with only in-frame sequences that have V and J called. A share of the clones is absent; for the studies checked, an unresolved V gene accounts for under half, and the remainder has no known explanation. This sample comprises about 110,000 clones, about 81% of them detected only once. 2.5% to 3.5% of the sample is in the top ten clones. The specimen sequenced was PBMCs. These receptors came from a male donor in good health and CMV-seropositive.

This chain uses TRBV5-4 with TRBJ1-3; 7 nucleotides align to TRBD1. J was trimmed by 1 base and V by 4 bases; bases with no gene match: 5. The CDR3 is 15 amino acids. Per germline, CDR1 SGHNT and CDR2 YYREEE (reference sequence). CDR3 nucleotides: TGTGCCAGCAGCACCGGGACAGTGTCTGGAAACACCATATATTTT. It specifies CASSTGTVSGNTIYF.

Here the CDR3 DNA reads TGTGCCAGCAGCTCCGAACCGACTAGCGGGAACACAGATACGCAGTATTTT. It codes for CASSSEPTSGNTDTQYF. The V call is TRBV7-2, the J call TRBJ2-3; 11 bases line up with TRBD2. V lost 4 bases, J lost 2 bases, and 8 bases stayed unmatched. This CDR3 is 17 amino acids long. Germline V gives CDR1 SGHTA, CDR2 FQGNSA. Combining the CDR3 with reference TRBV7-2 and TRBJ2-3 gives the whole variable domain GAGVSQSPSNKVTEKGKDVELRCDPISGHTALYWYRQSLGQGLEFLIYFQGNSAPDKSGLPSDRFSAERTGGSVSTLTIQRTQQEDSAVYLCASSSEPTSGNTDTQYFGPGTRLTVL.

This clone was recorded only once. The V call is TRBV7-2, the J call TRBJ2-1; 14 positions agree with TRBD2. V shed 1 base, J shed 11 bases, and the junction held 4 bases outside the gene matches. The V gene's germline CDR1 is SGHTA and CDR2 FQGNSA. The CDR3 runs 15 residues. DNA of the CDR3: TGTGCCAGCAGCTTAGATGGACTAGCGGGGGGACAGCAGTTCTTC. Protein product: CASSLDGLAGGQQFF.

CDR3 in amino acids: CSVGNRGGNTEAFF. As DNA, the CDR3 is TGCAGCGTCGGGAACAGGGGTGGAAACACTGAAGCTTTCTTT. This sequence joins TRBV29-1 and TRBJ1-1; 7 positions match TRBD1. This CDR3 contains 14 residues. The trim removed 6 bases at V and 2 bases at J, leaving 9 bases unmatched. From germline, CDR1 is SQVTM and CDR2 ANQGSEA.

The V and J genes are TRBV11-3 and TRBJ2-1; TRBD2 aligns across 8 bases. The CDR3 is made up of 17 amino acids. Germline CDR1 and CDR2: SGHNT and YENEEA. The junction had 8 bases not matched to a gene; V was cut back by 1 base and J by 3 bases. In DNA, the CDR3 is TGTGCCAGCAGCTTAGGGTCCCTAGCGGGCCTCTACAATGAGCAGTTCTTC. Its protein product is CASSLGSLAGLYNEQFF.

The V gene is TRBV9, the J gene TRBJ2-3; 7 bases match TRBD2. J gave up 1 base and V 0 bases, and 5 bases lay outside the gene matches. The CDR3 spans 16 residues. Germline CDR1 SGDLS, CDR2 YYNGEE. CDR3 protein: CASSVGGLDGTDTQYF. CDR3 sequence (DNA): TGTGCCAGCAGCGTAGGTGGACTAGATGGCACAGATACGCAGTATTTT.

The chain is built from TRBV6-5 and TRBJ1-6; possibly TRBD1 for D (6 bases). CDR1 and CDR2 from the germline V gene are MNHEY and SVGAGI. This CDR3 spans 15 amino acids. Trimming took 7 bases from V and 6 from J, leaving 16 bases between them. CDR3 amino acids: CASNLSGATNSPLHF. The CDR3 region has the DNA TGTGCCAGCAACCTTTCAGGGGCGACTAATTCACCCCTCCACTTT.

As for this clone: The junction does not match germline at one end; this may be a read error. V usage is TRBV7-7 and J usage is TRBJ2-3; 12 bases are a match to TRBD2. CDR3 length equals 14 residues. The germline CDR1 and CDR2 sequences are SSHAT and FNYEAQ (reference sequence). The CDR3 DNA reads as TGTGCTAGCAGCCTAGCGGGGGGGTCGGATACGCAGTATTTT. Protein: CASSLAGGSDTQYF.

The J gene is TRBJ1-2, the V gene TRBV5-4, with 9 positions matching TRBD1. The CDR3 sequence is 14 residues long. V shed 3 bases and J 4 bases; nucleotides not matched to a gene: 4. Germline-derived CDR1 and CDR2 are SGHNT and YYREEE (reference sequence). The CDR3 region is CASSSQDRGYGYTF. CDR3 DNA: TGTGCCAGCAGCTCCCAGGACAGGGGCTATGGCTACACCTTC.

V and J are TRBV27 and TRBJ2-3; 9 bases line up with TRBD2. The length of the CDR3 is 17 residues. J gave up 3 bases and V 5 bases, and 12 bases lay outside the gene matches. Per the germline V gene, CDR1 is MNHEY and CDR2 is SMNVEV (reference sequence). In DNA form, the CDR3 reads TGTGCCAGCAGTCCGACAATGACTAGCGGAGAGACAGATACGCAGTATTTT. Residues: CASSPTMTSGETDTQYF.

The chain recombines TRBV2 with TRBJ1-2; maybe TRBD1 (6 bases). V was clipped by 3 bases and J by 2 bases, with 7 bases between them. Looked up from germline, CDR1 is SNHLY and CDR2 is FYNNEI. The CDR3 is made up of 13 amino acids. In DNA, the CDR3 is TGTGCCAGCAGTGACAGGGGAAACTATGGCTACACCTTC. It specifies CASSDRGNYGYTF.

The chain uses TRBV19 and TRBJ2-3, with D possibly matching TRBD2 (6 bases). This CDR3 is 14 amino acids long. From germline, CDR1 is LNHDA and CDR2 SQIVND (reference sequence). Deletions cut 6 bases from V and 0 bases from J, with 10 bases between. CDR3 region: CASRPLASTDTQYF. The CDR3 DNA is TGTGCCAGTAGACCCCTAGCGAGCACAGATACGCAGTATTTT.

The V gene is TRBV9, the J gene TRBJ1-4, with 10 bases that match TRBD1. There are 15 residues in the CDR3. Trimming cost V 3 bases and J 6 bases; bases outside gene matches: 5. Germline V gene lookup returns CDR1 SGDLS and CDR2 YYNGEE. The CDR3 protein is CASSATGGWYEKLFF. The CDR3 nucleotides read TGTGCCAGCAGCGCGACAGGGGGCTGGTATGAAAAACTGTTTTTT.

The CDR3: CASSRLAGGSFSYNEQFF. The CDR3 DNA sequence: TGTGCCAGCAGTCGACTAGCGGGGGGTTCTTTCTCTTACAATGAGCAGTTCTTC. J is TRBJ2-1 and V is TRBV6-4; TRBD2 aligns across 13 bases. Germline V gene data show CDR1 as MRHNA and CDR2 as SNTAGT. V shed 5 bases, J shed 4 bases, and the junction held 11 bases outside the gene matches. The CDR3 consists of 18 residues.

The rearrangement joins TRBV6-1 to TRBJ2-3, with unresolved D. Germline CDR1 MNHNS, CDR2 SASEGT. The V gene lost 7 bases and the J gene lost 1 base, with 6 bases spanning the gap. The CDR3 consists of 12 residues. The DNA for the CDR3 is TGTGCCAGCAAAGCCGGCACAGATACGCAGTATTTT. This translates into CASKAGTDTQYF.

The chain has TRBV28 and TRBJ1-1, with TRBD1 matching over 8 bases. Germline V gives CDR1 MDHEN, CDR2 SYDVKM. The CDR3 is made up of 15 amino acids. The V gene end was trimmed by 7 bases and the J gene end by 7 bases; junction bases not matched to a gene: 14. In DNA, the CDR3 is TGTGCCAGCACGGCAGGGGGCGTGAATTCAATTGAAGCTTTCTTT. It specifies CASTAGGVNSIEAFF.